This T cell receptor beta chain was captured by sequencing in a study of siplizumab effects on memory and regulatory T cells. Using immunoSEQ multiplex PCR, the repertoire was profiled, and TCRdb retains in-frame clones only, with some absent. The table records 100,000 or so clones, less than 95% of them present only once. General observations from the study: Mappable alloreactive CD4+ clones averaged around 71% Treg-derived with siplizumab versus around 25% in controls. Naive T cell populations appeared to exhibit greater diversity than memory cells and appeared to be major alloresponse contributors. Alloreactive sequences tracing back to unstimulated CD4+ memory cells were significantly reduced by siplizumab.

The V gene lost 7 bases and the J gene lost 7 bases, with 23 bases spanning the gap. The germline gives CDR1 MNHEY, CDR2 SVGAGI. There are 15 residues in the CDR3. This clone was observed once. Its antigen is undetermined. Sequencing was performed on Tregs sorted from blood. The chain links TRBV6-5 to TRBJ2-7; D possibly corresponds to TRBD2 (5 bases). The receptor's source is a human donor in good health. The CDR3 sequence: CASTPPGLSRREQYF. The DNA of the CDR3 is TGTGCCAGCACCCCACCTGGACTTTCGCGACGTGAGCAGTACTTC.